This record looks at one T cell receptor (beta chain) sequence and its context. This sample was taken from a study of blood T cell repertoires in COVID-19. Original methodology: Estimated nucleated cell counts came from reference gene primer amplification. This table comes from immunoSEQ multiplex PCR, and its TCRdb copy is limited to in-frame clones, with some not included. The V and J calls and clone size come from that table; D and trimming were worked out from the DNA. The sample holds roughly 100,000 clones, approximately 80% seen once. Germline-derived CDR1 and CDR2 are KGHSH and LQKENI. V lost 3 bases to trimming and J lost 0 bases; unmatched junction nucleotides: 4. The CDR3 has 15 amino acids.

The rearrangement links TRBV18 to TRBJ1-2; 7 nucleotides match TRBD1. This sequence was found in a woman aged 80 or older with active or convalescent COVID-19. Sequencing was performed on peripheral blood. The CDR3 DNA reads as TGTGCCAGCTCACCTTCAGGGGGGCCTAACTATGGCTACACCTTC. The encoded protein is CASSPSGGPNYGYTF.